Listed below are T cell receptor beta chains from one sample, sequenced in a study of cytomegalovirus exposure and HLA in healthy donors. Measured with immunoSEQ multiplex PCR; TCRdb has only the in-frame clones, and not every one. There are 60,000 or so clones in the sample; approximately 82% occur only once, and approximately 20% lies in the top ten. Sequencing was carried out using PBMCs. The receptors here all came from a woman in her 40s in good health and CMV-seropositive. Each CDR3 is given with its conserved first and last residue. The order of the fields is CDR3 DNA, CDR3 protein, J gene, CDR3 length, D gene, clone size, V gene. The D gene is left open where the match is weak. For some rows the clone size is stated as once, few or many, or as a class when expanded; others skip it.

TGTGCCAGCTCACCATTCGGGTCCCAGGGGGCCATCACTCCCTATGGCTACACCTTC,CASSPFGSQGAITPYGYTF,TRBJ1-2,19,TRBD1,NA,TRBV18
TGCGCCAGCAGCTTGCCTAGCGGGACCACAGATACGCAGTATTTT,CASSLPSGTTDTQYF,TRBJ2-3,15,TRBD2,NA,TRBV5-1
TGTGCCAGCAGTGGGACAGGGGACTACGAGCAGTACTTC,CASSGTGDYEQYF,TRBJ2-7,13,TRBD1,NA,TRBV6-5
TGCAGCGTGGCCACAGGGTCCTACAATGAGCAGTTCTTC,CSVATGSYNEQFF,TRBJ2-1,13,NA,once,TRBV29-1
TGTGCCAGCAGCTTAATAGTCGGGACAGAACCCACCGGGGAGCTGTTTTTT,CASSLIVGTEPTGELFF,TRBJ2-2,17,TRBD1,NA,TRBV7-9
TGTGCCAGCAGCTTCGGGACAGATGGCGGCACTGAAGCTTTCTTT,CASSFGTDGGTEAFF,TRBJ1-1,15,TRBD1,NA,TRBV7-2
TGCAGCGCTACAGGGAGTGGACTGGACGAGCAGTACTTC,CSATGSGLDEQYF,TRBJ2-7,13,NA,NA,TRBV29-1
TGTGCCAGCAGCTCCGCGACACTCTACGAGCAGTACTTC,CASSSATLYEQYF,TRBJ2-7,13,NA,once,TRBV5-6
TGTGCCAGCAGTTACTCGGTTGGAGAGCGCTACGAGCAGTACTTC,CASSYSVGERYEQYF,TRBJ2-7,15,NA,NA,TRBV6-6
TGTGCCAGCAGTATCCGATCCGGGCAGCCCCAGCATTTT,CASSIRSGQPQHF,TRBJ1-5,13,NA,NA,TRBV27
TGTGCCAGCAGTGAAGCGGGGTCGGGGTTCGCCCTGGGCAATGAGCAGTTCTTC,CASSEAGSGFALGNEQFF,TRBJ2-1,18,NA,NA,TRBV2
TGCGCCAGCAGCCACACCGGAACGTCGGGGGAAGAGACCCAGTACTTC,CASSHTGTSGEETQYF,TRBJ2-5,16,NA,NA,TRBV5-1
TGTGCCTGGAGTGTAAAGGGCGGGAATGAGCAGTTCTTC,CAWSVKGGNEQFF,TRBJ2-1,13,NA,NA,TRBV30
TGTGCCAGCAGTTTTAGACACCTTAGCAATCAGCCCCAGCATTTT,CASSFRHLSNQPQHF,TRBJ1-5,15,NA,NA,TRBV6-1
TGTGCCAGCAGCTTGCCGGGGGAGATCGACCAGCATTTT,CASSLPGEIDQHF,TRBJ1-5,13,NA,NA,TRBV5-5
TGTGCCAGCAGTAGGGACTATCGGGGATTTGAGCAGTTCTTC,CASSRDYRGFEQFF,TRBJ2-1,14,TRBD2,NA,TRBV2
TGTGCCAGCATGGTAGTAACCACAGATACGCAGTATTTT,CASMVVTTDTQYF,TRBJ2-3,13,NA,NA,TRBV6-6
TGTGCCAGCAGCACCGGGACTAGGGACACTGAAGCTTTCTTT,CASSTGTRDTEAFF,TRBJ1-1,14,NA,NA,TRBV9
TGTGCCAGCTCACCAGGACAGGGGGTGGACTATGGCTACACCTTC,CASSPGQGVDYGYTF,TRBJ1-2,15,TRBD1,NA,TRBV18
TGTGCCAGCAGCAGGACTAGCGGGGGGGCCATGGTCACAGATACGCAGTATTTT,CASSRTSGGAMVTDTQYF,TRBJ2-3,18,TRBD2,NA,TRBV9
TGTGCCAGCTCCCACGGACAGGAGGCGGCCACCGGGGAGCTGTTTTTT,CASSHGQEAATGELFF,TRBJ2-2,16,TRBD1,NA,TRBV18
TGTTCCAGCAGCTTAGCGGCAGGGGACTATAGCAATCAGCCCCAGCATTTT,CSSSLAAGDYSNQPQHF,TRBJ1-5,17,NA,once,TRBV7-9
TGTGCCAGCAGTTTGACAGGGCTGAATTCACCCCTCCACTTT,CASSLTGLNSPLHF,TRBJ1-6,14,TRBD1,NA,TRBV28
TGTGCCAGCAGGGTTCCCGGGACAGGCTACGAGCAGTACTTC,CASRVPGTGYEQYF,TRBJ2-7,14,TRBD1,NA,TRBV28
TGTGCCAGCAGCTTATGGTACGAGGCGATGACAGGGGGGAAGACCTTC,CASSLWYEAMTGGKTF,TRBJ1-2,16,TRBD1,NA,TRBV13
TGTGCCTCTACCGTACAGAACCAGAATCAGCCCCAGCATTTT,CASTVQNQNQPQHF,TRBJ1-5,14,NA,NA,TRBV6-1
TGTGCCAGCAGAGGCTCCGGGACAGGGTTTTTTCCTAGCACAGATACGCAGTATTTT,CASRGSGTGFFPSTDTQYF,TRBJ2-3,19,TRBD1,NA,TRBV2
TGTGCCAGTAGTATGGGACTAGCGGGGGGGCCGGCAGAGACCCAGTACTTC,CASSMGLAGGPAETQYF,TRBJ2-5,17,TRBD2,NA,TRBV19
TGTGCCAGCAGCTTGGATCCAGGGGGCGGAACTGAAGCTTTCTTT,CASSLDPGGGTEAFF,TRBJ1-1,15,TRBD1,NA,TRBV5-6
TGCGCCAGCAGTCCTCGGACAGGGCTCGAGCAGTACTTC,CASSPRTGLEQYF,TRBJ2-7,13,TRBD1,NA,TRBV4-3
TGTGCCAGCAGCCAAACGACAGGTAGCACAGATACGCAGTATTTT,CASSQTTGSTDTQYF,TRBJ2-3,15,NA,few,TRBV5-4
TGTGCCAGCAGTGTCCAACCGGGACAGGGGGAAGGAAGCTATGGCTACACCTTC,CASSVQPGQGEGSYGYTF,TRBJ1-2,18,TRBD1,NA,TRBV6-1
TGTGCCAGCAGCCCGCGGGGGGCCCAAGAGACCCAGTACTTC,CASSPRGAQETQYF,TRBJ2-5,14,TRBD2,NA,TRBV7-9
TGTGCCAGCAGCTCCGGCCGGACAGGGAATGAAAAACTGTTTTTT,CASSSGRTGNEKLFF,TRBJ1-4,15,TRBD1,NA,TRBV7-8
TGTGCCAGCAGTGAAGATCCGGGACTTAGACAGCCCCAGCATTTT,CASSEDPGLRQPQHF,TRBJ1-5,15,NA,NA,TRBV6-1
TGTGCCAGCAGCCGGTATAGCGCCACCCAAAACATTCAGTACTTC,CASSRYSATQNIQYF,TRBJ2-4,15,NA,NA,TRBV11-2
TGCGCCAGCAGCCAATCCGGACAGGGGGGCTACAATGAGCAGTTCTTC,CASSQSGQGGYNEQFF,TRBJ2-1,16,TRBD1,NA,TRBV4-3